Reported below is one T cell receptor (beta chain). Its binding antigen is unknown. No much larger clone exists at a distance of one base, and base qualities are not known. The protocol used for the library was PCR. TCRdb records Illumina HiSeq 2500 as the sequencer. TCR libraries were prepared with molecular barcoding, using unique molecular identifiers to normalize TCRbeta repertoire quantification. TCRdb handled the public reads itself, with Q25 trimming in fastp and clone calling in MiXCR, and kept productive beta chains. Each CDR3 protein gets just one entry, which takes the most common genes and DNA from the rows behind it. The sample table records 200,000 to 300,000 distinct CDR3 sequences; about 24% of these occur just once. Clones ranked in the top ten supply 4.8% of the sample. The data were obtained in a study of T-cell reconstitution after alpha-beta-depleted transplantation in children (dated by TCRdb to the mid-2010s). Looking at the study overall: Using TCR repertoire profiling, the study followed T-cell immune reconstitution in a quantitative way in children after TCRalphabeta/CD19-depleted allogeneic hematopoietic cell transplantation. Findings and caveats that apply to the study as a whole: About two months after transplant, the apparently early recovery of alphabetaT-cell counts reportedly depended on just several hundred clones that had expanded rapidly and came from non-depleted graft cells. In some patients, high TCRbeta diversity at day 60 was attributed to recipient T cells and intrathymic progenitors that had survived conditioning. Hyperexpanded clone frequencies declined over subsequent months; after one year, T-cell counts and TCRbeta diversity were mostly attributed to newly produced T cells.

In light of the paper, this sample's treatment or condition label describes: allogeneic hematopoietic cell transplantation with graft depleted of TCRalphabeta T cells and CD19 B cells. The children who served as transplant recipients had been given grafts of TCRalphabeta/CD19-depleted allogeneic hematopoietic cells. The CDR3, cysteine through phenylalanine, is 14 amino acids long. The retained sequence is limited to the CDR3, 42 bases, with the frame set at the first base. V gives up 5 bases and J gives up 4 bases, and the segment between their germline ends measures 14 bases. Looking up the germline V gene yields CDR1 SGHAT and CDR2 FQNNGV.

The chain was built from TRBV11-2 and TRBJ2-5; the D region possibly corresponds to TRBD2 (6 bases align). The source is a female patient aged 2-15 years who had a stem cell transplant for congenital amegakaryocytic thrombocytopenia, so the T cells may come from the graft donor. This material consisted of PBMCs, mostly from graft donor cells, taken 360 days after TCRalphabeta/CD19-depleted stem cell transplant. The CDR3 protein: CASSPAAGSETQYF. The nucleotide sequence reads as follows: TGTGCCAGCAGCCCGGCGGCGGGGTCAGAGACCCAGTACTTC.